These 8 T cell receptor beta chains came from one sample sequenced in a study of blood T cell repertoires in COVID-19. The assay was immunoSEQ multiplex PCR, and TCRdb's table has in-frame clones only and misses some. The data show roughly 150,000 clones, with 84% seen just once and around 8% held by the top ten. Material for sequencing was peripheral blood. All receptors come from a human donor in a cohort sampled during active COVID-19.

V and J are TRBV5-1 and TRBJ2-5, with a weak D call TRBD1 (5 bases). V was cut by 0 bases and J by 5 bases, with 8 bases left in between. Germline lookup yields CDR1 SGHRS and CDR2 YFSETQ. The CDR3 length is 13 residues. CDR3 protein: CASSLAGSETQYF. In DNA, the CDR3 is TGCGCCAGCAGCTTGGCAGGGTCGGAGACCCAGTACTTC.

This sequence joins TRBV6-5 and TRBJ2-3; D call uncertain. Germline V gene data show CDR1 as MNHEY and CDR2 as SVGAGI. The CDR3 length is 14 residues. The V end was cut by 8 bases, the J end by 0 bases, with 12 bases between. CDR3 coding DNA: TGTGCCAGCTTTCCAACTGGTAGCACAGATACGCAGTATTTT. It translates to CASFPTGSTDTQYF.

The CDR3: CASSLADSHNEQFF. Here the CDR3 DNA reads TGCGCCAGCAGCTTGGCGGACAGCCACAATGAGCAGTTCTTC. The J gene is TRBJ2-1, the V gene TRBV5-1; D may be TRBD1 (6 bases). This CDR3 region has 14 residues. The V end lost 0 bases, the J end lost 5 bases, and 9 bases lay between the germline ends. Germline lookup yields CDR1 SGHRS and CDR2 YFSETQ.

The chain couples TRBV3-1 (or the pseudogene TRBV3-2) to TRBJ1-3, with D perhaps matching TRBD1 (5 bases). The CDR3 totals 14 residues. CDR1 is LGHDT and CDR2 is YNNKEL in the germline V gene (reference sequence). Trimming removed 8 bases from V and 0 bases from J, with 11 bases in between. The DNA for the CDR3 is TGTGCCAGCGCGGGGGGTAGCTCTGGAAACACCATATATTTT. It specifies CASAGGSSGNTIYF.

The chain joins TRBV6-1 to TRBJ1-2, with 8 nucleotides matching TRBD1. Germline V lookup: CDR1 MNHNS, CDR2 SASEGT. This CDR3 has 14 amino acids. V lost 1 base, J lost 3 bases, and 1 base stayed unmatched. Here the CDR3 DNA reads TGTGCCAGCAGTGAAGTACAGGGGGACTATGGCTACACCTTC. Translating it yields CASSEVQGDYGYTF.

The V and J genes are TRBV19 and TRBJ2-1; 9 bases are a match to TRBD2. The V and J ends lost 4 bases and 7 bases, in that order; junction bases with no gene match: 11. Germline V gene sequence: CDR1 LNHDA, CDR2 SQIVND (reference sequence). CDR3 length equals 16 residues. Here the CDR3 reads CASSTRGGGAPNEQFF. The CDR3 nucleotides are TGTGCCAGTAGTACCCGCGGCGGGGGGGCTCCGAATGAGCAGTTCTTC.

This chain uses TRBV28 with TRBJ1-2; 10 bases agree with TRBD1. The germline V gene has CDR1 MDHEN and CDR2 SYDVKM. The V and J ends lost 7 bases and 3 bases, in that order; junction bases with no gene match: 8. This CDR3 has 15 residues. CDR3 DNA sequence: TGTGCCAGCACCCATGACAGGGGGCGCGACTATGGCTACACCTTC. As protein: CASTHDRGRDYGYTF.

The rearrangement uses TRBV12-2 and TRBJ1-5; no DNA check was done on the table's D call, TRBD1. TRBV12-2 is reported as a pseudogene. The CDR3 runs to 19 residues. The CDR3 is CASRHHPQGPPLGNQPQHF. The DNA for the CDR3 is TGTGCAAGTCGCCATCATCCACAGGGGCCCCCGTTGGGCAATCAGCCCCAGCATTTT.